One T cell receptor beta chain is described in this entry. Enrollment of patients from Seattle took place during active infection, with longitudinal follow-up. Under the authors' procedure: Scientists estimated how many nucleated cells there were by amplifying reference gene primers. Profiling relied on immunoSEQ multiplex PCR, and the TCRdb table lists in-frame clones only, not all of them. V, J and clone size were drawn from that table, and D and trimming were deduced from the DNA. Of 180,000 or so clones listed, over 80% are singletons. This specimen belongs to a study of blood T cell repertoires in COVID-19. The overall study: PBMCs, B-cell-depleted T cells, or T cells were the source of the cDNA or gDNA that made up the material.

Source material: peripheral blood. The origin of this receptor is a woman aged 40 to 50 with COVID-19, enrolled during active disease.

CDR3 in amino acids: CASSSKEGSADYGYTF. The CDR3 region has the DNA TGTGCCAGCAGCTCCAAAGAGGGATCCGCGGACTATGGCTACACCTTC. The chain is built from TRBV7-6 and TRBJ1-2, with D unresolved. The CDR3 sequence is 16 residues long. Germline lookup yields CDR1 SGHVS and CDR2 FNYEAQ. V dropped 4 bases and J dropped 3 bases, with 18 bases sitting between them.